Sequencing of this TCR beta chain was carried out in a study of T cell clonality in common variable immunodeficiency. Study-wide points: The cause of increased CVID clonality remains unclear without subpopulation sequencing. Reportedly, TCR beta sequences from common variable immunodeficiency showed fewer deletions and N-nucleotide insertions.

The CDR3 has 15 residues. V was shortened by 0 bases and J by 5 bases, with 14 bases between the two germline ends. The germline gives CDR1 SQVTM, CDR2 ANQGSEA. This clone showed up many times. What it binds is unknown. The read finishes 3 residues shy of the CDR3 end, and the germline J gene is used to complete it. Some clones are missing from TCRdb's copy, which holds only in-frame ones; the method was immunoSEQ multiplex PCR. The sample yields roughly 70,000 clones, without any singletons. The clonotype was recovered from a person aged 18-70 years in good health. The V gene is TRBV29-1, the J gene TRBJ2-1; D remains ambiguous. The sequenced sample was peripheral blood mononuclear cells. The CDR3 spells CSVEERPSANNEQFF. The sequenced CDR3 bases are TGCAGCGTTGAAGAACGGCCCTCAGCGAACAATGAG.